These T cell receptor beta chains were read from a single sample in a study of human T cells and chemical hapten exposure. TCRdb independently ran MiXCR on the RACE reads; one entry per CDR3 protein. The data contain tens of thousands of distinct CDR3 sequences, roughly 10% of them singletons. Sequencing used whole blood, obtained in connection with sensitization to the hapten diphenylcyclopropenone (DPC). The source is a man aged 25 to 40 with alopecia areata. Some clones in this sample may be carry-over from other donors' samples. The CDR3 runs from the conserved cysteine through the conserved F or W. A D gene is named only where the DNA matches it firmly. Rows give clone size only sometimes, using once, few, many, or a class for an expanded clone.

j_gene,d_gene,abundance,v_gene,CDR3nt,CDR3aa
TRBJ2-5,TRBD2,many,TRBV12-3/TRBV12-4,TGTGCCAGCGGACAAATAGCGGGAGGCCTCCAAGAGACCCAGTACTTC,CASGQIAGGLQETQYF
TRBJ2-2,-,-,TRBV19,TGTGCCAGTAAACGGGTCGCGACGAACACCGGGGAGCTGTTTTTT,CASKRVATNTGELFF
TRBJ2-3,-,-,TRBV15,TGTGCCACCAGCACAGGGGGCACAGATACGCAGTATTTT,CATSTGGTDTQYF
TRBJ2-5,-,-,TRBV4-2,TGTGCCAGCAGCCAACGCCCTGGGGCAGGGGAAGAGACCCAGTACTTC,CASSQRPGAGEETQYF
TRBJ1-1,TRBD1,many,TRBV6-5,TGTGCCAGCAGTTACTTACAGGGGGCCGGGCACACTGAAGCTTTCTTT,CASSYLQGAGHTEAFF
TRBJ2-1,TRBD2,few,TRBV19,TGTGCCAGTAGTATGCTAGCGGGAGCCCGTCTGAATGAGCAGTTCTTC,CASSMLAGARLNEQFF
TRBJ1-1,TRBD1,many,TRBV5-1,TGCGCCAGCAGCCTTAAGACAGGGACTGAAGCTTTCTTT,CASSLKTGTEAFF
TRBJ2-1,-,-,TRBV7-3,TGTGCCAGCAGCCCCCGGCCGAGGGCCATAGGCAATGAGCAGTTCTTC,CASSPRPRAIGNEQFF
TRBJ2-5,-,-,TRBV29-1,TGCAGCGTTGAAGATCGCGGGTTAGAGACCCAGTACTTC,CSVEDRGLETQYF
TRBJ2-1,TRBD2,many,TRBV7-2,TGTGCCAGCAGACAACTAGCGGGAGCTTACAATGAGCAGTTCTTC,CASRQLAGAYNEQFF
TRBJ2-1,-,-,TRBV24-1,TGTGCCACCAGTGATCGCTCTCCCGGAAACAATGAGCAGTTCTTC,CATSDRSPGNNEQFF
TRBJ2-2,-,many,TRBV11-2,TGTGCCAGCAGCTTTCCCGGGGAGCTGTTTTTT,CASSFPGELFF
TRBJ2-5,-,-,TRBV5-5,TGTGCCAGCAGCTTGGGTCGGACGAAGGACCAAGAGACCCAGTACTTC,CASSLGRTKDQETQYF
TRBJ2-3,-,-,TRBV2,TGTGCCAGCAGCCCCTCCACAGGGTCCCCCACAGAAACGCAGTATTTT,CASSPSTGSPTETQYF
TRBJ2-2,TRBD2,-,TRBV2,TGTGCCAGCGGGACTAGCGTTCCGAACACCGGGGAGCTGTTTTTT,CASGTSVPNTGELFF
TRBJ2-1,-,few,TRBV2,TGTGCCAGCAGTGAGGAAAGGACCTTTTACAATGAGCAGTTCTTC,CASSEERTFYNEQFF
TRBJ2-3,-,-,TRBV7-2,TGTGCCAGCAGCTTAGGGCCTAGTTCAGATACGCAGTATTTT,CASSLGPSSDTQYF
TRBJ2-1,TRBD2,-,TRBV10-3,TGTGCCATCAGCGGACGCCGGGACTATTACAATGAGCAGTTCTTC,CAISGRRDYYNEQFF
TRBJ2-3,-,few,TRBV29-1,TGCAGCGTTGACGACACAGGAGATACGCAGTATTTT,CSVDDTGDTQYF
TRBJ1-6,-,many,TRBV7-2,TGTGCCAGCAGTCGCGATGCGCAGGGGAGGGTCAATTCACCCCTCCACTTT,CASSRDAQGRVNSPLHF
TRBJ1-5,-,-,TRBV19,TGTGCCAGTAGCGATGTCTGGGGGTCGAGTAGCAATCAGCCCCAGCATTTT,CASSDVWGSSSNQPQHF
TRBJ1-1,-,-,TRBV12-3/TRBV12-4,TGTGCCAGCACCTACGGCAGGGGGAACACTGAAGCTTTCTTT,CASTYGRGNTEAFF
TRBJ1-2,-,many,TRBV20-1,TGCAGTGCTAGATCAGGAAACCGGGACTCACCAGATGGCTACACCTTC,CSARSGNRDSPDGYTF
TRBJ1-5,-,many,TRBV2,TGTGCCAGCAGTGAAGGAGGCTTGGGCCGGAATCAGCCCCAGCATTTT,CASSEGGLGRNQPQHF
TRBJ1-2,-,many,TRBV11-2,TGTGCCAGCAGTCTATTGGGACCCAGTCGGGGCTACACCTTC,CASSLLGPSRGYTF
TRBJ1-1,TRBD1,few,TRBV27,TGTGCCAGCAGTCAAAGACAGGGGAGTACTGAAGCTTTCTTT,CASSQRQGSTEAFF
TRBJ1-5,-,many,TRBV20-1,TGCAGTGCTAGAGTTGGGCGTCAGCCCCAGCATTTT,CSARVGRQPQHF
TRBJ2-5,TRBD2,many,TRBV7-7,TGTGCCAGCAGCGTCCCCGGGACTAGTCGCTTAAACTTC,CASSVPGTSRLNF
TRBJ2-5,-,-,TRBV29-1,TGCAGCGTTGATCGAGGACGTTTC,CSVDRGRF
TRBJ2-3,TRBD2,many,TRBV9,TGTGCCAGCAGCCAAGACCGTTGGACTAGCGGGGGTACAGATACGCAGTATTTT,CASSQDRWTSGGTDTQYF
TRBJ1-1,-,many,TRBV11-2,TGTGCCAGCAGCTCATGGGACCCCTTGAACACTGAAGCTTTCTTT,CASSSWDPLNTEAFF
TRBJ2-1,TRBD2,many,TRBV29-1,TGCAGCGTGACTAGCGGGGTTGACAATGAGCAGTTCTTC,CSVTSGVDNEQFF
TRBJ2-1,-,many,TRBV5-1,TGCGCCAGCAGTCTAAACGAACAGAGCTCCTACAATGAGCAGTTCTTC,CASSLNEQSSYNEQFF
TRBJ2-3,-,many,TRBV5-1,TGCGCCAGCAGCCGCACGGTAGTAGGGATCACAGATACGCAGTATTTT,CASSRTVVGITDTQYF
TRBJ2-2,TRBD2,few,TRBV6-4,TGTGCCAGCAGTCCTGGACTAGCGGGCACCGGGGAGCTGTTTTTT,CASSPGLAGTGELFF
TRBJ2-7,-,many,TRBV18,TGTGCCAGCGCCCAAATCGGGTCTGAAGAGCAGTACTTC,CASAQIGSEEQYF
TRBJ2-2,-,many,TRBV7-3,TGTGCCAGCAGCCGTGGGGGTAGCGCCGGGGAGCTGTTTTTT,CASSRGGSAGELFF
TRBJ2-5,-,-,TRBV10-1,TGCGCCAGCAGTGAGTGGAGCACCCAAGAGACCCAGTACTTC,CASSEWSTQETQYF
TRBJ1-2,-,few,TRBV20-1,TGCAGTGCTAGAGATCCCAGGGACCGGCACTATGGCTACACCTTC,CSARDPRDRHYGYTF
TRBJ2-5,-,-,TRBV6-6,TGTGCCAGCAGCTCAGGAGTCGTGGAGACCCAGTACTTC,CASSSGVVETQYF
TRBJ1-5,-,few,TRBV12-3/TRBV12-4,TGTGCCAGCAGAAGGTGGGCCGGCCCCCAGCATTTT,CASRRWAGPQHF
TRBJ2-1,-,-,TRBV9,TGTGCCAGCAGCGTCTCGCGGTACAATGAGCAGTTCTTC,CASSVSRYNEQFF
TRBJ1-2,TRBD1,many,TRBV2,TGTGCCAGCAGTGCGGACAGGGAAGGCTATGGCTACACCTTC,CASSADREGYGYTF